This T cell receptor beta chain was observed in a study of blood T cell repertoires in COVID-19. At the level of the study: The samples span acute and convalescent COVID-19 from the United States, Italy and Spain. PBMCs, B-cell-depleted T cells, or T cells were the source of the cDNA or gDNA that made up the material.

Assay used: immunoSEQ multiplex PCR; TCRdb lists only in-frame clones, some missing. The profile shows around 70,000 clones, roughly 90% of them singletons. CDR1 MNHEY and CDR2 SVGAGI come from the germline V gene. CDR3 length: 16 residues. V lost 0 bases and J 1 base, leaving 10 bases between the germline ends. This chain uses TRBV6-5 with TRBJ1-3; the D is unclear. Sample: peripheral blood. The source of this sequence is a man in his sixties with acute or convalescent COVID-19. The CDR3 nucleotides read TGTGCCAGCAGTTACTCTGGTACAAAATCTGGAAACACCATATATTTT. This codes for CASSYSGTKSGNTIYF.